The clone carrying this T cell receptor beta chain was recorded many times. Its antigen is currently unknown. V shed 6 bases, J shed 2 bases, and the junction held 3 bases outside the gene matches. Germline CDR1 reads MNHEY; CDR2 reads SVGAGI. This CDR3 comprises 14 residues. The sample comes from a study of T-cell memory formation after mild COVID-19. TCRdb recomputed calls from the 5' RACE reads with MiXCR, one row per CDR3 protein. Of roughly 89,000 distinct CDR3 sequences in the sample, about 14% were seen once. Study-wide findings and caveats: What remained unconfirmed was the SARS-CoV-2 specificity of second-wave clones peaking on day 37.

Sample: PBMCs or a T cell subset sorted from them (not recorded which). The J gene is TRBJ2-7, the V gene TRBV6-5, with 11 nucleotides matching TRBD1. This sequence was found in a man aged 18 to 30 who had mild COVID-19 (a few samples of this study predate the infection). Cell type and time point are not known. CDR3 coding DNA: TGTGCCAGCAGCCCGGGACAGGGGGCCTACGAGCAGTACTTC. Protein product: CASSPGQGAYEQYF.